Listed here is a single TCR beta chain. CDR1 and CDR2 (germline): LGHDT, YNNKEL (reference sequence). The CDR3 sequence is 15 residues long. V was cut by 4 bases and J by 0 bases, with 10 bases left in between. Per the original data handling: Estimated nucleated cell counts came from reference gene primer amplification. This table comes from immunoSEQ multiplex PCR, and its TCRdb copy is limited to in-frame clones, with some not included. Clonal size and the V and J genes are those of that table, whereas D and trimming came from the DNA. The sample contains under 250,000 clones, under 90% of which appear only once. This specimen belongs to a study of blood T cell repertoires in COVID-19. Study-wide context: COVID-19 samples from acute and convalescent phases originated in the United States, Italy and Spain. From T cells, B-cell-depleted T cells, or PBMCs came the material, which was cDNA or gDNA.

V usage is TRBV3-1 (or the pseudogene TRBV3-2) and J usage is TRBJ2-1; TRBD2 is a possible D gene (5 bases). The sample was peripheral blood. The TCR was taken from an elderly woman with acute or convalescent COVID-19. The CDR3 DNA sequence: TGTGCCAGCAGCCCAACTAGGAGCTCCTACAATGAGCAGTTCTTC. Translation: CASSPTRSSYNEQFF.